This T cell receptor (beta chain) was obtained from a study of blood T cell repertoires in COVID-19. The overall study: The analysed material was cDNA or gDNA that came from T cells, B-cell-depleted T cells, or PBMCs.

Germline V gene sequence: CDR1 PRHDT, CDR2 FYEKMQ (reference sequence). This CDR3 spans 13 amino acids. Trimming shortened V by 5 bases and J by 6 bases, and 10 bases separated the two germline ends. Assay: immunoSEQ multiplex PCR; the TCRdb copy retains only in-frame clones and omits some. The sample lists about 140,000 clones; around nine tenths were seen once. The rearrangement joins TRBV13 to TRBJ2-2; D is unclear. This receptor was identified in a woman aged 40-49 years with acute or convalescent COVID-19. The specimen was peripheral blood. Written as DNA, the CDR3 is TGTGCCAGCAGCAATCTTAATGCCGGGGAGCTGTTTTTT. Protein: CASSNLNAGELFF.